This TCR beta chain was sequenced during a study of blood T cells in healthy people across ages. V gave up 6 bases and J gave up 8 bases, with 20 bases separating them. This CDR3 is 15 amino acids long. The authors ran a second PCR of 7 to 11 cycles using a sample-barcoded 5' primer and a J-beta primer mix. TCRdb reanalysed the 5' RACE reads using MiXCR and keeps one entry per CDR3 protein. The sample contains about 1.4 million distinct CDR3 sequences, roughly 59% of which appear only once. The origin of this receptor is a man aged 18 to 29 in good health. Sequenced sample: blood. The V and J genes are TRBV12-3 or TRBV12-4 and TRBJ2-1, with D possibly being TRBD2 (5 bases). The CDR3 spells CASSFAGNDLDEQFF. The CDR3 DNA reads as TGTGCCAGCAGCTTTGCGGGCAACGACCTCGATGAGCAGTTCTTC.